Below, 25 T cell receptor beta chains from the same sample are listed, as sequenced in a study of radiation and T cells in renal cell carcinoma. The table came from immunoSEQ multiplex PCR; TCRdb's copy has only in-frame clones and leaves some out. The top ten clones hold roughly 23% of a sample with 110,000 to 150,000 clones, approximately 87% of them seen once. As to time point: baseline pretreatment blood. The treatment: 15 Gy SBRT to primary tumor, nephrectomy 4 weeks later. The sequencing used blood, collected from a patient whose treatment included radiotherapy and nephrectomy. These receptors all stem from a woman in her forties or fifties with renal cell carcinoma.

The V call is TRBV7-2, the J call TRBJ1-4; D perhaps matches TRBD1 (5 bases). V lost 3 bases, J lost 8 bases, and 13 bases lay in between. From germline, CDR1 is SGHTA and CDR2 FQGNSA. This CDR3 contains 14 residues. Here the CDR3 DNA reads TGTGCCAGCAGCTTTCCGAGAGGGGAGGAAAAACTGTTTTTT. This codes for CASSFPRGEEKLFF.

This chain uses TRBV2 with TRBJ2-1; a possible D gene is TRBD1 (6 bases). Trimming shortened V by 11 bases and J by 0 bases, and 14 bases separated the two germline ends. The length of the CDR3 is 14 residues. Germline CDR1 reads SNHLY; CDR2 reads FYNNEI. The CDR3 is CAEQRGSSYNEQFF. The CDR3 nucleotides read TGTGCCGAGCAGAGGGGGAGCTCCTACAATGAGCAGTTCTTC.

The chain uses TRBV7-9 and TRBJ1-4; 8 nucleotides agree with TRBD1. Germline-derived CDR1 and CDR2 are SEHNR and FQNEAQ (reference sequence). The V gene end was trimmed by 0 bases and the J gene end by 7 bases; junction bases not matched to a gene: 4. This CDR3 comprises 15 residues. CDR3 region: CASSLAPDRGEKLFF. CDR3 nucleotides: TGTGCCAGCAGCTTAGCGCCAGACAGGGGTGAAAAACTGTTTTTT.

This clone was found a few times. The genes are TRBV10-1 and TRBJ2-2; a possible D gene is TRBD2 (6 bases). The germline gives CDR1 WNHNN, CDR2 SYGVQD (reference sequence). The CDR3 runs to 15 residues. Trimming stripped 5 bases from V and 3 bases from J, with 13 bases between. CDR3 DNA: TGCGCCAGCAGTCGGGACTTACTGGACACCGGGGAGCTGTTTTTT. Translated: CASSRDLLDTGELFF.

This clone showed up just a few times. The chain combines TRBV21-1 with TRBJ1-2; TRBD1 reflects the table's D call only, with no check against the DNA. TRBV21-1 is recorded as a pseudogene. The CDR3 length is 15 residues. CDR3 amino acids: CASRKEAQGVGGNTF. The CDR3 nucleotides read TGTGCCAGCAGAAAAGAGGCACAGGGGGTGGGAGGGAACACCTTC.

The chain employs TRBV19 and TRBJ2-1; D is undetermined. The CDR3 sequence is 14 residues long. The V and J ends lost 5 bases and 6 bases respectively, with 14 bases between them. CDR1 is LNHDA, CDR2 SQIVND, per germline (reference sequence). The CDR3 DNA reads TGTGCCAGTAGTGAAGGGCCAGCTAGCAATGAGCAGTTCTTC. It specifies CASSEGPASNEQFF. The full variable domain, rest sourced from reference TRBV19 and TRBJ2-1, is DGGITQSPKYLFRKEGQNVTLSCEQNLNHDAMYWYRQDPGQGLRLIYYSQIVNDFQKGDIAEGYSVSREKKESFPLTVTSAQKNPTAFYLCASSEGPASNEQFFGPGTRLTVL.

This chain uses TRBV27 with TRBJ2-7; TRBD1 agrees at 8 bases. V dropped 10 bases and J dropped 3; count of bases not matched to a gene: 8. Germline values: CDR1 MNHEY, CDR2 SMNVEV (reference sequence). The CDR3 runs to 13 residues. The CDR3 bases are TGTGCCAACTACCAGGGGGCCCACTACGAGCAGTACTTC. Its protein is CANYQGAHYEQYF.

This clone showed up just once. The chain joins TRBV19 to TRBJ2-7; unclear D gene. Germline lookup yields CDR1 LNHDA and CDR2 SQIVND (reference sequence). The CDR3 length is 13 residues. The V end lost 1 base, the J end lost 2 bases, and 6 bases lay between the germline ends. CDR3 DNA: TGTGCCAGTAGTATAGCCAGCGCCTACGAGCAGTACTTC. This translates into CASSIASAYEQYF.

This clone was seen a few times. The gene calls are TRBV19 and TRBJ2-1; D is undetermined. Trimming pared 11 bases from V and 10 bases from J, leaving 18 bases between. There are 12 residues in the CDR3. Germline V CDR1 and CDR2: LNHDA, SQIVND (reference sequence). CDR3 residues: CAAALGLREQFF. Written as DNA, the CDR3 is TGTGCCGCGGCGCTAGGTCTACGGGAGCAGTTCTTC.

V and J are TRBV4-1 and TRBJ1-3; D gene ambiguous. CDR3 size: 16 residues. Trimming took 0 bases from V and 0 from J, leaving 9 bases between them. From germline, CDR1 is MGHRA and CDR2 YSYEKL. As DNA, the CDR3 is TGCGCCAGCAGCCAAGATATTCGAAGCTCTGGAAACACCATATATTTT. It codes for CASSQDIRSSGNTIYF.

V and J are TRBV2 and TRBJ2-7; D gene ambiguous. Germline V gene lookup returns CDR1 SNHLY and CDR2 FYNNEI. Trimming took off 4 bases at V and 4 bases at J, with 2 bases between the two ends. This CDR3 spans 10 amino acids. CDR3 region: CASSAYEQYF. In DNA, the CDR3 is TGTGCCAGCAGTGCGTACGAGCAGTACTTC.

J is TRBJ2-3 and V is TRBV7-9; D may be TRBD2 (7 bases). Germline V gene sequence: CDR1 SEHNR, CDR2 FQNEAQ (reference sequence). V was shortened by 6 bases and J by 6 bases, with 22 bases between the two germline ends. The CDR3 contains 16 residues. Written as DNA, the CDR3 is TGTGCCAGCAGTCCCATCTCCGGGGGGCGAACGGATACGCAGTATTTT. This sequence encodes CASSPISGGRTDTQYF. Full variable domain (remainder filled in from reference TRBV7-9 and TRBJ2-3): DTGVSQNPRHKITKRGQNVTFRCDPISEHNRLYWYRQTLGQGPEFLTYFQNEAQLEKSRLLSDRFSAERPKGSFSTLEIQRTEQGDSAMYLCASSPISGGRTDTQYFGPGTRLTVL.

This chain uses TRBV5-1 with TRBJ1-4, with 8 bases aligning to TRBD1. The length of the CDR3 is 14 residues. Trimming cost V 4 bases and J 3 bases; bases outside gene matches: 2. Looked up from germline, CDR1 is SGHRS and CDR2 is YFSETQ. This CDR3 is CASSRDRPNEKLFF. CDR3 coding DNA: TGCGCCAGCAGCAGGGACAGGCCTAATGAAAAACTGTTTTTT.

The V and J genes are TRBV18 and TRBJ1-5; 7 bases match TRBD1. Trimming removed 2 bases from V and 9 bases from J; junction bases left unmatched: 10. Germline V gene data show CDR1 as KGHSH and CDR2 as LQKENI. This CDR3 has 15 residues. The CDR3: CASSPEGQFVSPQHF. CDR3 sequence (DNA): TGTGCCAGCTCACCAGAGGGACAGTTTGTATCGCCCCAGCATTTT.

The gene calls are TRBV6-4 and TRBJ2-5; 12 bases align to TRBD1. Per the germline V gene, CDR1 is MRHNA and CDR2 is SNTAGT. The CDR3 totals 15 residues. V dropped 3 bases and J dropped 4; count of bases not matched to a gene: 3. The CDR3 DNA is TGTGCCAGCAGTGAGGGGACAGGGGGCGGAGAGACCCAGTACTTC. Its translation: CASSEGTGGGETQYF.

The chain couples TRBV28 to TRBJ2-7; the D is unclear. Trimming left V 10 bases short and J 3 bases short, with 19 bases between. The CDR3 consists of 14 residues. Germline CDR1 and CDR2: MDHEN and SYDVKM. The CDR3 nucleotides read TGTGCCACCATCAAAAGCTTCAGAGTCTACGAGCAGTACTTC. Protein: CATIKSFRVYEQYF.

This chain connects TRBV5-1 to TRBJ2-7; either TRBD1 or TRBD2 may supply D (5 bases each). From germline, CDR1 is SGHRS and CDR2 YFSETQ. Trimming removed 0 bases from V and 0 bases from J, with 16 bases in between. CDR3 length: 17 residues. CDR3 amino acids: CASSLAVQGRTSYEQYF. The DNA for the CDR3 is TGCGCCAGCAGCTTGGCGGTCCAGGGACGGACCTCCTACGAGCAGTACTTC.

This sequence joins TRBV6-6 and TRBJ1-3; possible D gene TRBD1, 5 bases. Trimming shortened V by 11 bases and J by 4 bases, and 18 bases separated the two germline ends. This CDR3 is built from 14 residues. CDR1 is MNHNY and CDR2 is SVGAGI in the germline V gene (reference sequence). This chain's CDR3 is CAESKGIGGNTIYF. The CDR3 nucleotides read TGTGCCGAATCGAAGGGGATAGGAGGAAACACCATATATTTT.

The CDR3 coding sequence is TGTGCCAGCAGTTTATCGGACCGGCGGAACTATGGCTACACCTTC. Its protein product is CASSLSDRRNYGYTF. The rearrangement joins TRBV27 to TRBJ1-2; D is ambiguous. V was cut by 0 bases and J by 2 bases, with 10 bases left in between. The CDR3 contains 15 residues. Germline V CDR1 and CDR2: MNHEY, SMNVEV (reference sequence).

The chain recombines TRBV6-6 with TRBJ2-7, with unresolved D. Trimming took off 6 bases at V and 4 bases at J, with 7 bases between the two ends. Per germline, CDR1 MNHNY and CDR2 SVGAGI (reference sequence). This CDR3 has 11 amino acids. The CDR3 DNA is TGTGCCAGCAGCGGCCTATACGAGCAGTACTTC. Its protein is CASSGLYEQYF.

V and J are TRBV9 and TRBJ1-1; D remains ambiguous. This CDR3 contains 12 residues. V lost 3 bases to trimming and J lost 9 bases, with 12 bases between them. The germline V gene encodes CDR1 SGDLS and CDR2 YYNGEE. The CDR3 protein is CASSATDTQAFF. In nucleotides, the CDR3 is TGTGCCAGCAGCGCGACGGATACTCAAGCTTTCTTT.

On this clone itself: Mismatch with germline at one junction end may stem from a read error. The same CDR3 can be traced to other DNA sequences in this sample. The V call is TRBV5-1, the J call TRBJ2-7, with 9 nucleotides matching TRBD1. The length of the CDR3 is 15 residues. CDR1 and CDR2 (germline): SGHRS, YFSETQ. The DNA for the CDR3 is TGCGCCAGCAGCTTGGCCGGGACAGGGTTTAACGAACAGTACTTC. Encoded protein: CASSLAGTGFNEQYF. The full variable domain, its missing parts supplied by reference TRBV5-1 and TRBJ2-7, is KAGVTQTPRYLIKTRGQQVTLSCSPISGHRSVSWYQQTPGQGLQFLFEYFSETQRNKGNFPGRFSGRQFSNSRSEMNVSTLELGDSALYLCASSLAGTGFNEQYFGPGTRLTVT.

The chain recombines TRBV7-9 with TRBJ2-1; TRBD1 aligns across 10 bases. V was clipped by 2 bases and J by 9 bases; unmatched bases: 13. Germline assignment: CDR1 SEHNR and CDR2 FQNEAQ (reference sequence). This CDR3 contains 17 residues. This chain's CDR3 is CASSLSGRTGGIGEQFF. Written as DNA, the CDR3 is TGTGCCAGCAGCTTAAGCGGTCGGACAGGGGGAATCGGTGAGCAGTTCTTC.

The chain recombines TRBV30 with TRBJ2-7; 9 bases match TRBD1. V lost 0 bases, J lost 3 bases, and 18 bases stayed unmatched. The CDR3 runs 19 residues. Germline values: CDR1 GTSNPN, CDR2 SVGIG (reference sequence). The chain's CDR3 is CAWSVGGRTGVYNYYEQYF. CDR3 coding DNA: TGTGCCTGGAGTGTAGGGGGTAGGACAGGGGTTTATAATTACTACGAGCAGTACTTC. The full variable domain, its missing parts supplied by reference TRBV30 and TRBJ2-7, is SQTIHQWPATLVQPVGSPLSLECTVEGTSNPNLYWYRQAAGRGLQLLFYSVGIGQISSEVPQNLSASRPQDRQFILSSKKLLLSDSGFYLCAWSVGGRTGVYNYYEQYFGPGTRLTVT.

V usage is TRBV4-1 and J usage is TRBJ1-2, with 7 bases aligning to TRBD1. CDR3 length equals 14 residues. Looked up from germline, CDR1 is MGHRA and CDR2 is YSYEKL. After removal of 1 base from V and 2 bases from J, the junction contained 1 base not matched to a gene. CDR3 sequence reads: CASSQGDRNYGYTF. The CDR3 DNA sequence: TGCGCCAGCAGCCAAGGGGACAGAAACTATGGCTACACCTTC.